The clone carrying this T cell receptor beta chain was observed at least ten times. Its target is not known. Carried by the TCR beta cDNA libraries were unique molecular identifiers. MiXCR, run by TCRdb on the PCR reads, gives a single entry per CDR3 protein. The data contain just over 250,000 distinct CDR3 sequences, 35% to 45% of them seen just once; the ten biggest clones take up approximately 4.6%. The data were taken from a study of post-analysis software for immune sequencing data. Across the study: Several disease courses (relapsing-remitting, secondary progressive and progressive-relapsing) of multiple sclerosis were included.

The CDR3 length is 15 residues. The V end lost 0 bases, the J end lost 5 bases, and 11 bases lay between the germline ends. The germline V gene encodes CDR1 MNHEY and CDR2 SVGAGI. Study-wide points: The study found TRBV5-6, TRBV5-1 and TRBV20-1 among a handful of TRBV segments more frequent in patients than controls.

Sequencing was performed on blood. This TCR came from a girl aged 5-17 years with multiple sclerosis. The V gene is TRBV6-5, the J gene TRBJ2-1, with D uncertain. DNA of the CDR3: TGTGCCAGCAGTTACTCGACCGATAGAGACAATGAGCAGTTCTTC. Translated: CASSYSTDRDNEQFF.